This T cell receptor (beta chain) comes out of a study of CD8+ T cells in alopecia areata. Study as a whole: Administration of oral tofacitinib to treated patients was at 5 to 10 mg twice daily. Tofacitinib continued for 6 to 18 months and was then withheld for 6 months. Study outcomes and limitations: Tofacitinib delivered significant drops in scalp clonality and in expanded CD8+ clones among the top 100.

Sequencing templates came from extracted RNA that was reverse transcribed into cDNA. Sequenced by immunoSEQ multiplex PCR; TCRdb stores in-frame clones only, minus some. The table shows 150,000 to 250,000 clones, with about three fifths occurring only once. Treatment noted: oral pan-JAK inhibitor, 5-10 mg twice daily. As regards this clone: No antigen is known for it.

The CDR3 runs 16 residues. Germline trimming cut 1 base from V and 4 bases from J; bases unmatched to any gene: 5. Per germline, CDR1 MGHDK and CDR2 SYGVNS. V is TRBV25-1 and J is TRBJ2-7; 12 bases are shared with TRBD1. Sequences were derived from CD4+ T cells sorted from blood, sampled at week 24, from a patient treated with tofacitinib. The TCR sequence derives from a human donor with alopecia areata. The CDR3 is CASSEWAGQGAYEQYF. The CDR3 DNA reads TGTGCCAGCAGTGAATGGGCGGGACAGGGGGCGTACGAGCAGTACTTC.